This is a list of T cell receptor beta chains from one sample in a study of breast tumors, draining lymph nodes, adjacent tissues. TCRdb independently ran MiXCR on the multiplex PCR reads; one entry per CDR3 protein. The table records about 200,000 distinct CDR3 sequences, over 25% of them present only once. Sample: axillary lymph node tissue. These receptors all come from a female donor with breast cancer. Some clones in this sample may be carry-over from other donors' samples. Both conserved end residues are part of each CDR3. A D gene is named only where the DNA matches it firmly.

d_call j_call v_call cdr3_aa
TRBD2 TRBJ2-1 TRBV5-1 CASSLGQAGHYNEQFF
NA TRBJ1-3 TRBV7-8 CASRRGLGNTIYF
NA TRBJ1-2 TRBV14 CASSQDWGRGGYGYTF
NA TRBJ1-5 TRBV6-2/TRBV6-3 CASRRGRISNQPQHF
TRBD1 TRBJ1-2 TRBV19 CASSSQGYYGYTF
NA TRBJ2-6 TRBV4-3 CASSQEAGVLSGANVLTF
TRBD1 TRBJ1-1 TRBV30 CASTPGGGNTEAFF
TRBD1 TRBJ1-5 TRBV7-9 CASSPDREVYSNQPQHF
TRBD2 TRBJ2-3 TRBV7-9 CASSRGLAGASTDTQYF
TRBD2 TRBJ2-3 TRBV19 CASSKSGSGAQYF
NA TRBJ2-3 TRBV5-1 CASSVGARADTQYF
TRBD2 TRBJ2-5 TRBV6-2/TRBV6-3 CASSPGLGRVETQYF
NA TRBJ1-2 TRBV20-1 CSARVQENYGYTF
NA TRBJ1-5 TRBV7-2 CASSFKAGQPQHF
NA TRBJ1-4 TRBV2 CASRREANRGEKLFF
NA TRBJ1-2 TRBV7-9 CASSLAFRLNGYTF
NA TRBJ2-3 TRBV20-1 CSASLTVTDTQYF
NA TRBJ2-3 TRBV7-9 CASSSPPSARGTDTQYF
NA TRBJ1-2 TRBV25-1 CASSEGPRGYTF
NA TRBJ2-6 TRBV7-8 CASSPRGSSGANVLTF
NA TRBJ1-1 TRBV2 CASSEGWGNTEAFF
NA TRBJ1-5 TRBV19 CGSSTGQGNQPQHF
NA TRBJ2-5 TRBV5-7 CASSLVTAPETQYF
NA TRBJ1-2 TRBV6-2/TRBV6-3 CASSYMQTYGYTF
NA TRBJ1-4 TRBV19 CASSRRRATNEKLFF
NA TRBJ2-7 TRBV30 CAWSETYEQYF
TRBD1 TRBJ2-6 TRBV5-8 CASSEGQGNTYGANVLTF